This is a list of T cell receptor beta chains from one sample in a study of blood T cell repertoires in COVID-19. Assay used: immunoSEQ multiplex PCR; TCRdb lists only in-frame clones, some missing. This table has about 280,000 clones, roughly 85% appearing once. Sequenced: peripheral blood. The receptors were sampled from a man aged 50 or older with active or convalescent COVID-19. Both conserved end residues are part of each CDR3. Each record gives: D gene, J gene, clone size, V gene, CDR3 DNA, CDR3 protein. The D gene is left open where the match is weak. A row's size may be missing; if present it is once, few, many or a size class.

TRBD2,TRBJ2-1,-,TRBV7-8,TGTGCCAGCAGCTGGCGAAGTCGGGCGGGAGCCGATGAGCAGTTCTTC,CASSWRSRAGADEQFF
TRBD2,TRBJ2-7,-,TRBV5-6,TGTGCCAGCAGCCCGCGGACAATCCGGACTAGCAAGTACGAGCAGTACTTC,CASSPRTIRTSKYEQYF
-,TRBJ1-2,-,TRBV28,TGTGCCAGCAGTCCTCGGATTCAGGCCTATGGCTACACCTTC,CASSPRIQAYGYTF
TRBD1,TRBJ2-7,few,TRBV4-2,TGTGCCAGCAGCCGGGACAGGGGGCAGTACGAGCAGTACTTC,CASSRDRGQYEQYF
TRBD1,TRBJ2-2,-,TRBV18,TGTGCCAGCTCCATACAGGGGGCCCCCGGGGAGCTGTTTTTT,CASSIQGAPGELFF
TRBD2,TRBJ2-2,-,TRBV2,TGTGCCAGCAGAGTAGCGGGAGGCCTCACCGGGGAGCTGTTTTTT,CASRVAGGLTGELFF
TRBD1,TRBJ1-2,-,TRBV30,TGTGCCTGGAGTGTATCGGAGACAGGGGGATATGGCTACACCTTC,CAWSVSETGGYGYTF
-,TRBJ1-5,-,TRBV28,TGTGCCAGCAGCCTTATGTTCAATCAGCCCCAGCATTTT,CASSLMFNQPQHF
TRBD1,TRBJ1-6,-,TRBV28,TGTGCCAGCAGCCCCGACAGGGACTCCTATAATTCACCCCTCCACTTT,CASSPDRDSYNSPLHF
-,TRBJ2-7,-,TRBV9,TGTGCCAGCAGCGTAGGGGTGGACAGTTACGAGCAGTACTTC,CASSVGVDSYEQYF
TRBD2,TRBJ2-3,-,TRBV7-6,TGTGCCAGCAGCAGAGGCCCGGGACTAGGAACAGATACGCAGTATTTT,CASSRGPGLGTDTQYF
TRBD1,TRBJ1-1,-,TRBV5-1,TGCGCCAGCAGCTTCCAGGGGGATGGCACTGAAGCTTTCTTT,CASSFQGDGTEAFF
TRBD2,TRBJ2-1,-,TRBV30,TGTGCCTGGAGAGGGAGGGCCTCGGTCAATGAGCAGTTCTTC,CAWRGRASVNEQFF
-,TRBJ1-5,few,TRBV15,TGTGCCACCAGCAGAGATCCGGACACGAATCAGCCCCAGCATTTT,CATSRDPDTNQPQHF
TRBD2,TRBJ2-1,-,TRBV24-1,TGTGCCACCTTAGCGGGAGGGTGGGACAATGAGCAGTTCTTC,CATLAGGWDNEQFF
-,TRBJ1-5,-,TRBV28,TGTGCCAGCAGCCAAGGGGGGGATGCTCAGCCCCAGCATTTT,CASSQGGDAQPQHF
-,TRBJ2-1,-,TRBV6-5,TGTGCCAGCAGTTACAGGTGGGAGCCGTTAGTGAATGAGCAGTTCTTC,CASSYRWEPLVNEQFF
TRBD2,TRBJ2-1,-,TRBV28,TGTGCCAGCAGTTTGGAGGGACTAGCGGTGAATGAGCAGTTCTTC,CASSLEGLAVNEQFF
-,TRBJ2-2,-,TRBV4-1,TGCGCCAGCAGCCAAGAGGGACTCCACACCGGGGAGCTGTTTTTT,CASSQEGLHTGELFF
-,TRBJ1-2,-,TRBV5-4,TGTGCCAGCAGCCCTGACAGGCCTCCTCGCTACACCTTC,CASSPDRPPRYTF
-,TRBJ2-1,-,TRBV25-1,TGTGCCAGCAGTGGGTCTATGGGGAGCGCTAAGTACAATGAGCAGTTCTTC,CASSGSMGSAKYNEQFF
-,TRBJ1-1,-,TRBV28,TGTGCCAGCAGCCAATCAGTGAACACTGAAGCTTTCTTT,CASSQSVNTEAFF
-,TRBJ1-2,-,TRBV9,TGTGCCAGCAGCGTATCCACGGGAATAGGGGGAAACTATGGCTACACCTTC,CASSVSTGIGGNYGYTF
TRBD1,TRBJ1-5,-,TRBV9,TGTGCCAGCAGCGTAGAGGACAGGAGTCAGCCCCAGCATTTT,CASSVEDRSQPQHF
TRBD1,TRBJ2-1,-,TRBV24-1,TGTGCCACCAGTCCTGGAGGCGGGACAGGTGGATACAATGAGCAGTTCTTC,CATSPGGGTGGYNEQFF
-,TRBJ1-1,once,TRBV28,TGTGCCAGCAGTCCCGACTCGGCAGGGGTGAACACTGAAGCTTTCTTT,CASSPDSAGVNTEAFF
-,TRBJ2-1,-,TRBV19,TGTGCCAGTAGTATGAGGGGGACGGTCAGCTCCTACAATGAGCAGTTCTTC,CASSMRGTVSSYNEQFF
TRBD2,TRBJ2-1,-,TRBV28,TGTGCCAGCAGCCGGACTAGCGGGAGATCTAATGAGCAGTTCTTC,CASSRTSGRSNEQFF
-,TRBJ1-1,-,TRBV4-3,TGCGCCAGCAGCCAAGCGGGGATAATGAACACTGAAGCTTTCTTT,CASSQAGIMNTEAFF
TRBD2,TRBJ2-3,-,TRBV7-9,TGTGCCAGCAGCGCGGTTAGCGGGAGGACAGATACGCAGTATTTT,CASSAVSGRTDTQYF
TRBD2,TRBJ2-1,-,TRBV15,TGTGCCACCAGCAGAGATGGGGGGGGCAATGAGCAGTTCTTC,CATSRDGGGNEQFF
TRBD1,TRBJ1-2,-,TRBV30,TGTGCCTGGAGCCGGGACAGGCCCTATGGCTACACCTTC,CAWSRDRPYGYTF
-,TRBJ2-5,-,TRBV3-1/TRBV3-2,TGTGCCAGCAGCCACCGCCGCGGGGAGACCCAGTACTTC,CASSHRRGETQYF
TRBD2,TRBJ2-2,-,TRBV7-6,TGTGCCAGCAGCTTAGCCCTGCCGGGACTAGCGGGGACCGGGGAGCTGTTTTTT,CASSLALPGLAGTGELFF
-,TRBJ2-3,-,TRBV15,TGTGCCACCAGCAGAGAGATACTAGGTACGCAGTATTTT,CATSREILGTQYF
TRBD1,TRBJ1-6,-,TRBV5-1,TGCGCCAGCAGCTTGGGGGACTCCCAGGGGGTTTCACCCCTCCACTTT,CASSLGDSQGVSPLHF